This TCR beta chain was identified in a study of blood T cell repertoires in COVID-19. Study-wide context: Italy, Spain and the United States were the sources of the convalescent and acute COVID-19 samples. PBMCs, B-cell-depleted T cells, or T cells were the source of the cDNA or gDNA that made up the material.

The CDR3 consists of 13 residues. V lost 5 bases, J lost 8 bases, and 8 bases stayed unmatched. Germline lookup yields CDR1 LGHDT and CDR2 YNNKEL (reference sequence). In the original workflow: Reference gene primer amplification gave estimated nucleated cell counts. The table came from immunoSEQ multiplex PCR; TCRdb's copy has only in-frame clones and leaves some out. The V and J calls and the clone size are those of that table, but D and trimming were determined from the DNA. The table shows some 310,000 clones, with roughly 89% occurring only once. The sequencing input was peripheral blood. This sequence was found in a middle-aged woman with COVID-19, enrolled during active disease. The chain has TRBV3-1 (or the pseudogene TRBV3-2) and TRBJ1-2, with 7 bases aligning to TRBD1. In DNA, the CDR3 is TGTGCCAGCAGCATATACAGGGGCCACGGCTACACCTTC. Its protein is CASSIYRGHGYTF.